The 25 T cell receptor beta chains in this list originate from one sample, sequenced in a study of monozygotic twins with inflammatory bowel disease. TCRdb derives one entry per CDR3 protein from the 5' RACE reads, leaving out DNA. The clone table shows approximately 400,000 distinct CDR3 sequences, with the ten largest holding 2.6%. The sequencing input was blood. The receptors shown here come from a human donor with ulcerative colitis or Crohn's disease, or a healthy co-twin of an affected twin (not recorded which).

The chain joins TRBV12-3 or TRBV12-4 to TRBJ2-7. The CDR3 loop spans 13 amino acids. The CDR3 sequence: CASSFPHPYEQYF.

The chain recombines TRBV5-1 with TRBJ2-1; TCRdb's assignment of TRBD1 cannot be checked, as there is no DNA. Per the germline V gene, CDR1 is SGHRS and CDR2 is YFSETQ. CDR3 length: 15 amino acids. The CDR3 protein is CASSLMGTGVNEQFF.

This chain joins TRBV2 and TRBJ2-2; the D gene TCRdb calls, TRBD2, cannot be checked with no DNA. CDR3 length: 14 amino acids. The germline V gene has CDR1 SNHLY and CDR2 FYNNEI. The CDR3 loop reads CASRGDFNTGELFF.

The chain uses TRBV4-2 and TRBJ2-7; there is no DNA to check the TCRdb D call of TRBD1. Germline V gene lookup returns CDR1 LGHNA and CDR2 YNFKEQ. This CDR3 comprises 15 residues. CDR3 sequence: CASSQAGTGPYEQYF.

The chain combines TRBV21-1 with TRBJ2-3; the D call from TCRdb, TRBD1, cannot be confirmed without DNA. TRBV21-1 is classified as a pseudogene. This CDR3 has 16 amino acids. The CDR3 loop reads CASSKGPRTGYYTQYF.

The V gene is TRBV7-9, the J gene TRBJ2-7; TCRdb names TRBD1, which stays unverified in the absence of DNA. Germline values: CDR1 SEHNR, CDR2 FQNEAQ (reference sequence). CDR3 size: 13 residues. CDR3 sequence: CASSFQGTNEQYF.

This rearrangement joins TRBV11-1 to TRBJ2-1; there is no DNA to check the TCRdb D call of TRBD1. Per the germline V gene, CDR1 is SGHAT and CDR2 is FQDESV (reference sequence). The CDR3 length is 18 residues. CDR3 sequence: CASSFPLRGSNPYNEQFF.

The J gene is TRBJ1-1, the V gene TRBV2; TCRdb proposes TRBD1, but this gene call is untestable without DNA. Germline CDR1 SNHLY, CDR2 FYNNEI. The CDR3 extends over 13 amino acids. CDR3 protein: CASSADRNTEAFF.

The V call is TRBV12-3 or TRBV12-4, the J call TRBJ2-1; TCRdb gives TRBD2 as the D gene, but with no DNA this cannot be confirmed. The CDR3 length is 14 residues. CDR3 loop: CASSFDSGHNEQFF.

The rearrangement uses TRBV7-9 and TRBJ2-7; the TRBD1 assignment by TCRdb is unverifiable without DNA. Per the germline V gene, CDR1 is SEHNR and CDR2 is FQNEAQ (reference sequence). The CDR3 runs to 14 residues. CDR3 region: CASSLTGDTYEQYF.

The CDR3 reads CASSTDRVGYTGELFF. The V call is TRBV2, the J call TRBJ2-2; no DNA is available, so the TRBD1 call from TCRdb remains unchecked. This CDR3 contains 16 residues. Germline CDR1 is SNHLY and CDR2 is FYNNEI.

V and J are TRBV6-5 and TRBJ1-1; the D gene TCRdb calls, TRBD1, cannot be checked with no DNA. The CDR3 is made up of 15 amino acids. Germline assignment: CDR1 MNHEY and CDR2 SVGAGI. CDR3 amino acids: CASSYSSQGGTEAFF.

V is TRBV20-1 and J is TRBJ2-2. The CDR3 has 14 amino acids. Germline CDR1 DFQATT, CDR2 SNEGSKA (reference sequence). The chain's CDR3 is CSARNKGRAGELFF.

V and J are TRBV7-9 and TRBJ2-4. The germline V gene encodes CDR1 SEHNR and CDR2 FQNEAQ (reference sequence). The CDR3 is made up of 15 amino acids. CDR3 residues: CASSPSTLAKNIQYF.

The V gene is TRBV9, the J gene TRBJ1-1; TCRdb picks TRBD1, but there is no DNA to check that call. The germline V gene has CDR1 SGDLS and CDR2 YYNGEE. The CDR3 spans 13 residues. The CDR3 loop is CASSRQGGYEAFF.

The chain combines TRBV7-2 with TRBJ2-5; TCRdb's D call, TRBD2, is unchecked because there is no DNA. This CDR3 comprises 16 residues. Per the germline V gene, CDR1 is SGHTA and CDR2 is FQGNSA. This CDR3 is CASSLRPRAGDETQYF.

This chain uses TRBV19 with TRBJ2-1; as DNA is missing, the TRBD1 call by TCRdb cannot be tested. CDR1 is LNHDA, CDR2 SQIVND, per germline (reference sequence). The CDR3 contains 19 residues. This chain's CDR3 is CASSIDLGYSRGLDNEQFF.

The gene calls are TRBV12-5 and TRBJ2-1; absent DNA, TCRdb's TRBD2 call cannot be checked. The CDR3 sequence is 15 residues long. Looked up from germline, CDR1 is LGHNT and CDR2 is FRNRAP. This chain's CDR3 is CASAPSGGRYNEQFF. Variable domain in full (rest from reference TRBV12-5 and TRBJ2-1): DARVTQTPRHKVTEMGQEVTMRCQPILGHNTVFWYRQTMMQGLELLAYFRNRAPLDDSGMPKDRFSAEMPDATLATLKIQPSEPRDSAVYFCASAPSGGRYNEQFFGPGTRLTVL.

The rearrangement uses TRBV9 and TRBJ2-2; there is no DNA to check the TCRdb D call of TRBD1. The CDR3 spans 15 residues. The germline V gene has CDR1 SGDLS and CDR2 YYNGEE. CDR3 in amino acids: CASSAQGANTRELFF.

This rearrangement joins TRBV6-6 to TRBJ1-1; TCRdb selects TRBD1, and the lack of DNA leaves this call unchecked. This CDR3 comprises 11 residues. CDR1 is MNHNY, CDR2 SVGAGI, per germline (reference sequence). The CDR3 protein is CASSSPGEAFF.

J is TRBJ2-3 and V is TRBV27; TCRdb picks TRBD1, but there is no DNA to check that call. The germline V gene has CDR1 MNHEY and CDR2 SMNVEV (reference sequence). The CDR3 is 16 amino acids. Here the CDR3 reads CASSLGSGQGPHTQYF.

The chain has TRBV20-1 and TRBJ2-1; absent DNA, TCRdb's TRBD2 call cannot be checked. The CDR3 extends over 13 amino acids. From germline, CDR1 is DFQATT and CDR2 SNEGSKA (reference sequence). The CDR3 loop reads CSANRNRAHEQFF.

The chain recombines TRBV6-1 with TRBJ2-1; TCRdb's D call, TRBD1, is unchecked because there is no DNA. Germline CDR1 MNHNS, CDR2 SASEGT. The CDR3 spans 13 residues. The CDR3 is CASSATLLFGQFF.

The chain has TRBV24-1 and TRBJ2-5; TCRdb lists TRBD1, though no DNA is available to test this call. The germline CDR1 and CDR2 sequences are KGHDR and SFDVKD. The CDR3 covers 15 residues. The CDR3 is CATSDQGQFGETQYF.

The CDR3 reads CASSLNGPATTEAFF. The chain uses TRBV7-3 and TRBJ1-1. CDR1 is SGHTA and CDR2 is FQGTGA in the germline V gene. The CDR3 sequence is 15 residues long.